Many counts were recorded for the clone carrying this TCR beta chain. Antigen: not known. Time point in this sample: blood at routine non-recurrence follow-up after resection. Whole RNA, isolated from tumor, nontumor lung or frozen PBMC, was sequenced without prior sorting. The record originates from a study of spatial heterogeneity in lung cancer. Study summary: Where available, sequencing covered follow-up PBMC samples, taken at a median of around two years after resection. Study-wide results and limits: In blood, ubiquitous expanded tumor TCRs appeared more at resection than follow-up.

In the library, each TCR cDNA molecule bore its own unique molecular identifier. TCRdb itself ran the 5' RACE reads through MiXCR, one entry per CDR3 protein. Of more than 95,000 distinct CDR3 sequences listed, 12% are singletons. The ends were cut back, 4 bases at V and 2 bases at J, with 11 bases in the middle. The CDR3 runs 14 residues. Per the germline V gene, CDR1 is SGHTS and CDR2 is YDEGEE. This receptor was obtained from a male donor with early-stage non-small cell lung cancer. J is TRBJ2-3 and V is TRBV5-8; possible D gene TRBD1, 6 bases. Here the sequenced sample was PBMCs, taken at follow-up. CDR3 region: CASSPRTVTDTQYF. CDR3 coding DNA: TGTGCCAGCAGCCCCAGGACAGTCACAGATACGCAGTATTTT.